This T cell receptor beta chain is drawn from a study of follicular helper T cells after annual influenza vaccination. In the case of this clone: Its antigen is undetermined. The sample contains more than one DNA sequence encoding this CDR3.

The method was immunoSEQ multiplex PCR; TCRdb's version includes in-frame clones alone and lacks a portion of them. Altogether thousands of clones are present, approximately 89% being singletons, with the ten largest covering roughly 1.4%. Study-wide points: Each annual vaccination recalled recurring oligoclonal ICOS+CD38+ cTfh clonotypes. Most later recoveries of Day 7 ICOS+CD38+ clones were ICOS-CD38- cTfh.

The time point is: 2013-2014 season, 7 days after vaccination. Adults received seasonal inactivated influenza vaccine, with sorted blood CD4 subsets sequenced before and after. Donors with HIV/AIDS, active malignancy, immunomodulators or active illness were excluded. The CDR3 has 16 amino acids. The V segment lost 0 bases and the J segment 9 bases; nucleotides outside the gene matches: 11. The germline V gene has CDR1 SGHRS and CDR2 YFSETQ. The clonotype originates from an adult who received the influenza vaccine. The chain joins TRBV5-1 to TRBJ2-1, with 8 bases fitting TRBD2. The specimen was CXCR5+ CD38- circulating T follicular helper cells from blood, collected 7 days after influenza vaccination. The subset here: circulating Tfh, non-naive CD4+CXCR5+PD-1+ (ICOS+CD38+ or ICOS-CD38-). The CDR3 sequence: CASSLGIRAGEGEQFF. The CDR3 DNA sequence: TGCGCCAGCAGCTTGGGGATACGAGCGGGGGAAGGTGAGCAGTTCTTC.